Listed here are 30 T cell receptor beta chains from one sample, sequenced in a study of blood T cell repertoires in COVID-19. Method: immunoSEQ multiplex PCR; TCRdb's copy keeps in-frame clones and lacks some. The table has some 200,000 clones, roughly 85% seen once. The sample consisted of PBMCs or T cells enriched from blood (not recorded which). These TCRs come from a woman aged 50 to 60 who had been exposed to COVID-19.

The CDR3 loop reads CAWSVEIEDTQYF. The CDR3 nucleotides are TGTGCCTGGAGTGTAGAGATCGAAGATACGCAGTATTTT. The J gene is TRBJ2-3, the V gene TRBV30; no clear D gene. Per germline, CDR1 GTSNPN and CDR2 SVGIG (reference sequence). This CDR3 is built from 13 residues. V lost 0 bases and J lost 5, with 9 bases in between.

The CDR3 spells CASGTDFYGYTF. CDR3 in DNA: TGCGCCAGTGGGACTGACTTTTATGGCTACACCTTC. This sequence joins TRBV10-1 and TRBJ1-2, with D perhaps matching TRBD1 (5 bases). Germline values: CDR1 WNHNN, CDR2 SYGVQD (reference sequence). The CDR3 runs to 12 residues. The V end lost 9 bases, the J end lost 5 bases, and 13 bases lay between the germline ends.

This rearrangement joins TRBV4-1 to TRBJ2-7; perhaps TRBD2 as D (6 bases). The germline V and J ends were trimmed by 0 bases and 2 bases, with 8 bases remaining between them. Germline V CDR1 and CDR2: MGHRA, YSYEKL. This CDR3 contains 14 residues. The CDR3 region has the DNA TGCGCCAGCAGCCAAGATTGGGGGGCCTACGAGCAGTACTTC. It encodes CASSQDWGAYEQYF.

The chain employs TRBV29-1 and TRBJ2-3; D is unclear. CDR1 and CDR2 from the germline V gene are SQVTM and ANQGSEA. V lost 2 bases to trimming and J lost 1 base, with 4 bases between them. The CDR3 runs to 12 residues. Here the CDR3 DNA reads TGCAGCGTTGAAACGGGCACAGATACGCAGTATTTT. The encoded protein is CSVETGTDTQYF.

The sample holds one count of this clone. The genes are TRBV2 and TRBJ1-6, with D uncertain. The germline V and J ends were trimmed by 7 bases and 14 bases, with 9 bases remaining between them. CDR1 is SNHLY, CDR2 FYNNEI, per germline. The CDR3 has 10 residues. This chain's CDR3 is CASTSGSLHF. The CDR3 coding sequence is TGTGCCAGCACCTCAGGCTCCCTCCACTTT.

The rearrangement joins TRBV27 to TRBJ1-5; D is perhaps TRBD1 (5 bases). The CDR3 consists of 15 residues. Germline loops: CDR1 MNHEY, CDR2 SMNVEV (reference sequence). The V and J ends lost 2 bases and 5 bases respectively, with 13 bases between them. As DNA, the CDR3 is TGTGCCAGCAGTTTAGGTGCCGGGGGAGATCAGCCCCAGCATTTT. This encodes CASSLGAGGDQPQHF.

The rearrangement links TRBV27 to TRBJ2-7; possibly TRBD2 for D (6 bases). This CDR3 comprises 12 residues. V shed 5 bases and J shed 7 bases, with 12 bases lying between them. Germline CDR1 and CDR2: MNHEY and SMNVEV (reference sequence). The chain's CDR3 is CASSRDSLEQYF. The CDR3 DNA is TGTGCCAGCAGTCGGGACTCTTTGGAGCAGTACTTC.

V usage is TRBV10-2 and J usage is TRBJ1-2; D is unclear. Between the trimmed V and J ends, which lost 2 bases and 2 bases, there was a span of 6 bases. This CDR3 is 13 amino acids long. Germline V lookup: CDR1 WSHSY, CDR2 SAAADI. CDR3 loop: CASSEMENYGYTF. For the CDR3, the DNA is TGCGCCAGCAGTGAGATGGAGAACTATGGCTACACCTTC.

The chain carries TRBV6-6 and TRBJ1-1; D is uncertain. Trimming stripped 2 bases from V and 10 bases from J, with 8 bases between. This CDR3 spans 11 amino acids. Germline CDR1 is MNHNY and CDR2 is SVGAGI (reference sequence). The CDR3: CASSYGEGAFF. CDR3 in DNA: TGTGCCAGCAGTTACGGGGAGGGAGCTTTCTTT.

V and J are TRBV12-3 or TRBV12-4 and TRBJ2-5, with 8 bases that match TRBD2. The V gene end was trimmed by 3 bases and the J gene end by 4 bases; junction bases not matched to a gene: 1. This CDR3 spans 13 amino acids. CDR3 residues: CASSFREGETQYF. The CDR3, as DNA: TGTGCCAGCAGTTTCCGGGAGGGAGAGACCCAGTACTTC.

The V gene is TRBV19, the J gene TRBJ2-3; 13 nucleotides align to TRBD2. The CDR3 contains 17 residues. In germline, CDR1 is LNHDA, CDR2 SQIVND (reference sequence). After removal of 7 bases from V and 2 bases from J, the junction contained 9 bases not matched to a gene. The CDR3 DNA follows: TGTGCCAGTACTACCGGACTAGCGGGGGCCACCACAGATACGCAGTATTTT. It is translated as CASTTGLAGATTDTQYF. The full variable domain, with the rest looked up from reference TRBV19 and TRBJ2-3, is DGGITQSPKYLFRKEGQNVTLSCEQNLNHDAMYWYRQDPGQGLRLIYYSQIVNDFQKGDIAEGYSVSREKKESFPLTVTSAQKNPTAFYLCASTTGLAGATTDTQYFGPGTRLTVL.

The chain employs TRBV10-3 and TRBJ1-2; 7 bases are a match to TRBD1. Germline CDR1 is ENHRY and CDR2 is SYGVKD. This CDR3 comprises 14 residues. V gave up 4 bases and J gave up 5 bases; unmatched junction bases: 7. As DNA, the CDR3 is TGTGCCATCAGTGTGGACAGGAGATCATATGGCTACACCTTC. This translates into CAISVDRRSYGYTF.

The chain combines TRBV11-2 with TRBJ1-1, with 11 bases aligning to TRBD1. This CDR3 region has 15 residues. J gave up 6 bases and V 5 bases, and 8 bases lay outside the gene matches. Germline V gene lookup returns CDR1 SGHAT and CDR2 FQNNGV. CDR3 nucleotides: TGTGCCAGCAGCAAGCGGGACAGGGGGAGTCCTGAAGCTTTCTTT. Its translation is CASSKRDRGSPEAFF.

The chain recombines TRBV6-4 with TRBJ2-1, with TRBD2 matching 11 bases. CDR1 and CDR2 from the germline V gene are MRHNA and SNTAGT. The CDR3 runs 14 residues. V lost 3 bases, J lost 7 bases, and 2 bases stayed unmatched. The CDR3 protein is CASSETSGGNEQFF. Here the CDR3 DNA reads TGTGCCAGCAGTGAAACTAGCGGGGGTAATGAGCAGTTCTTC.

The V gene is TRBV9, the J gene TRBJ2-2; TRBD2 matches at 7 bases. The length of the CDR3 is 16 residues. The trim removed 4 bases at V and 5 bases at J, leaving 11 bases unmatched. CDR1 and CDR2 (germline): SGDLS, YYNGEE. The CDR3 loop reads CASSPLGAGVTGELFF. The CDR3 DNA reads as TGTGCCAGCAGCCCCCTCGGTGCGGGGGTTACCGGGGAGCTGTTTTTT.

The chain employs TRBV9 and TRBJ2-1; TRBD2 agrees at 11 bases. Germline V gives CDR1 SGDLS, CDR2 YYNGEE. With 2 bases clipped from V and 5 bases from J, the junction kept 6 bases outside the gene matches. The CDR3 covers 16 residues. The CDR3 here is CASSVLAGGLNNEQFF. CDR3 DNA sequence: TGTGCCAGCAGCGTTCTAGCGGGGGGCCTTAACAATGAGCAGTTCTTC.

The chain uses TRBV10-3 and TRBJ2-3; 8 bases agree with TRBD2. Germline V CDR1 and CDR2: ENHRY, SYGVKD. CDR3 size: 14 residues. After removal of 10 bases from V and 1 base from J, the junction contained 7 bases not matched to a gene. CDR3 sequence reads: CATIGTSGTDTQYF. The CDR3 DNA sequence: TGTGCCACGATCGGGACTAGTGGCACAGATACGCAGTATTTT.

CDR3 in amino acids: CASRPGVQRNTEAFF. CDR3 sequence (DNA): TGTGCCAGCAGGCCTGGTGTACAGAGGAACACTGAAGCTTTCTTT. The chain employs TRBV7-2 and TRBJ1-1, with D hard to call. CDR3 size: 15 residues. Germline V lookup: CDR1 SGHTA, CDR2 FQGNSA. V lost 6 bases and J lost 1, with 15 bases in between.

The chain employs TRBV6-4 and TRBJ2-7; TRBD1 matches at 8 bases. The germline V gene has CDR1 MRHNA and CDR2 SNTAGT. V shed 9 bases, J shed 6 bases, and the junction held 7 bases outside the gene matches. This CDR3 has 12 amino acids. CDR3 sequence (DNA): TGTGCCAGGGGGGGACAGGTGGGCGAGCAGTACTTC. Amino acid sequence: CARGGQVGEQYF.

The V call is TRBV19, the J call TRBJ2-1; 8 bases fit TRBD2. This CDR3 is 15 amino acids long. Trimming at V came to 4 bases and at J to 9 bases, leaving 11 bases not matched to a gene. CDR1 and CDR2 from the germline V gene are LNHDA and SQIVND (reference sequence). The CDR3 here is CASSTTRSRGGEQFF. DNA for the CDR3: TGTGCCAGTAGTACGACTAGATCCCGGGGGGGTGAGCAGTTCTTC.

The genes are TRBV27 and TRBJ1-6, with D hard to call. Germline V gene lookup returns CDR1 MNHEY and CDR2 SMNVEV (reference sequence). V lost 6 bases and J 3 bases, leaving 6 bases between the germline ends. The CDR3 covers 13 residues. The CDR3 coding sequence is TGTGCCAGCAGCCCCATCTATAATTCACCCCTCCACTTT. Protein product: CASSPIYNSPLHF.

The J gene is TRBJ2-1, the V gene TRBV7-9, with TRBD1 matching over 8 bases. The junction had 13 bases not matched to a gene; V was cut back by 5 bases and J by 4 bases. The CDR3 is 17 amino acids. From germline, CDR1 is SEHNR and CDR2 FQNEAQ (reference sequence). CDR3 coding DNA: TGTGCCAGCAGCCAGCGTCAAGGGACAGGACTTTACAATGAGCAGTTCTTC. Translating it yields CASSQRQGTGLYNEQFF.

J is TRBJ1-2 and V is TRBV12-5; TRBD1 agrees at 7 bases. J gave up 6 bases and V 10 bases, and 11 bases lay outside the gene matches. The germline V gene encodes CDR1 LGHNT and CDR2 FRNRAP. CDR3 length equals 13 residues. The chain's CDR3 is CATSDRNVDGYTF. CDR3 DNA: TGTGCTACATCGGACAGGAATGTCGATGGCTACACCTTC.

CDR3 nucleotides: TGCGCCAGCAGCTTCGGGACATCCGAAAGCTCTGGAAACACCATATATTTT. Its protein product is CASSFGTSESSGNTIYF. The chain is built from TRBV5-1 and TRBJ1-3, with a weak D call TRBD1 (6 bases). Looked up from germline, CDR1 is SGHRS and CDR2 is YFSETQ. CDR3 length equals 17 residues. Between the trimmed V and J ends, which lost 2 bases and 0 bases, there was a span of 15 bases.

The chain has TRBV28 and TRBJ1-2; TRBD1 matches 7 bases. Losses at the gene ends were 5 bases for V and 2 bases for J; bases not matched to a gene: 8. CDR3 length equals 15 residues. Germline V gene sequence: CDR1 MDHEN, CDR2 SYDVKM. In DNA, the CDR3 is TGTGCCAGCAGTGGGACCGGGACAGCAAACTATGGCTACACCTTC. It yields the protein CASSGTGTANYGYTF.

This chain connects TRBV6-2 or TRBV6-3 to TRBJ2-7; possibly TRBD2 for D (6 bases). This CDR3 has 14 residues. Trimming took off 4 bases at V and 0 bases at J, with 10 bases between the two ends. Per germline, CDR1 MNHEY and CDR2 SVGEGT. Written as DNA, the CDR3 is TGTGCCAGCAGTTTTGGAGGGTTCTCCTACGAGCAGTACTTC. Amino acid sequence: CASSFGGFSYEQYF.

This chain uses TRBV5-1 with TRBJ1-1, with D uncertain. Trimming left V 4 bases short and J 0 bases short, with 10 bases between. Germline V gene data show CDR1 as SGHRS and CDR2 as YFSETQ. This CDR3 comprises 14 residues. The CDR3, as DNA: TGCGCCAGCAGCCCTGGACTGATGAACACTGAAGCTTTCTTT. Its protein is CASSPGLMNTEAFF.

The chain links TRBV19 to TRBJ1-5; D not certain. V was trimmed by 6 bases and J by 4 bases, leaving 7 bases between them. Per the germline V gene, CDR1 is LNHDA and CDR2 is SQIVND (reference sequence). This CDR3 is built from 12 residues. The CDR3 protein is CASRAVNQPQHF. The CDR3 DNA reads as TGTGCCAGTAGGGCGGTGAATCAGCCCCAGCATTTT.

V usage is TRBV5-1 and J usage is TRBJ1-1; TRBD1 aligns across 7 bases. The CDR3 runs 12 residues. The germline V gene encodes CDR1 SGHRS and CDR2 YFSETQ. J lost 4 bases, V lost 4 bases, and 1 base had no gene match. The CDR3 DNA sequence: TGCGCCAGCAGCGCAGGGGGCACTGAAGCTTTCTTT. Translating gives CASSAGGTEAFF.

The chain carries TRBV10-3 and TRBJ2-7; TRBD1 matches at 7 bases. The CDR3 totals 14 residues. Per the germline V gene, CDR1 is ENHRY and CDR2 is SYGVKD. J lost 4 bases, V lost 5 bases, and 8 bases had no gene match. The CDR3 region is CAISTTGSVYEQYF. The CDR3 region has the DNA TGTGCCATCAGTACGACAGGGAGCGTTTACGAGCAGTACTTC.